This TCR beta chain was sequenced for a study of identical twins. TCRdb reanalysed the 5' RACE reads using MiXCR and keeps one entry per CDR3 protein. Found here are a few hundred thousand distinct CDR3 sequences, around a tenth of them singletons; the top ten hold around 3%. V was clipped by 5 bases and J by 10 bases, with 16 bases between them. CDR1 and CDR2 (germline): LGHDT, YNNKEL (reference sequence). The CDR3 is made up of 13 amino acids. All donors were healthy, and all were Caucasian. The sample was also linked to a second study, of yellow fever vaccine responses in identical twins.

The source of this sequence is a woman younger than 35 in good health. The sequenced sample was PBMCs. This chain links TRBV3-1 with TRBJ2-3; either TRBD1 or TRBD2 may supply D (5 bases each). The CDR3 sequence is CASSRETARAQYF. CDR3 nucleotide sequence: TGTGCCAGCAGCAGGGAGACAGCAAGGGCGCAGTATTTT.